Reported below is one TCR beta chain. The antigen is not known. This entry belongs to a study of Ad26.COV2.S vaccination and SARS-CoV-2 variants. Notes on the study in general: It was vaccine recipients, not placebo recipients, who had the higher spike-specific TCR breadth.

Trimming removed 4 bases from V and 0 bases from J; junction bases left unmatched: 9. The CDR3 extends over 17 amino acids. Germline V gene lookup returns CDR1 LGHNA and CDR2 YNFKEQ. Treatment here: 15 to 20 received Ad26.COV2.S at low or high dose, single or two shots; several received placebo; per-sample allocation not given. The investigators took samples on day 63 after the first vaccine or placebo injection. Boston provided a donor who was an adult aged 18-55 years. SARS-CoV-2 spike from the Wuhan strain was encoded by the vaccine, an Ad26 vector. Profiled with immunoSEQ multiplex PCR; TCRdb holds only in-frame clones, not every one. The table lists roughly 700,000 clones, about 89% of them singletons.

This sequence joins TRBV4-2 and TRBJ1-5; 7 nucleotides align to TRBD1. Sequenced here: peripheral blood, sampled in a trial of Ad26.COV2.S vaccine versus placebo. This TCR was recovered from a person aged 18 to 59 who received the Ad26.COV2.S COVID-19 vaccine or a placebo. CDR3 in amino acids: CASSPPGQFPSNQPQHF. CDR3 nucleotides: TGTGCCAGCAGCCCCCCGGGACAGTTTCCTAGCAATCAGCCCCAGCATTTT.